The rows below give T cell receptor beta chains drawn from one sample of a study of blood T cell repertoires in COVID-19. Clones were read by immunoSEQ multiplex PCR, and TCRdb kept only the in-frame ones, dropping some. This table holds about 100,000 clones, more than 75% found once. Specimen: peripheral blood. Source of these receptors: a man younger than 40 in a cohort sampled during active COVID-19. The CDR3 runs from the conserved cysteine through the conserved F or W. Clone size is stated in some rows and not others, as once, few, many or a class when expanded.

TRBV5-8,once,CASEAYPLHF
TRBV6-5,-,CASRRAGFTDTQYF
TRBV29-1,few,CSVGGSTEAFF
TRBV7-9,-,CASSSYNSGDNEQFF
TRBV11-3,-,CASSLDGETEAFF
TRBV6-5,-,CASRASGFQETQYF
TRBV29-1,-,CSGGAAETQYF
TRBV6-2/TRBV6-3,-,CASSSRGGAVETQYF
TRBV19,once,CASSIAAGYEKLFF
TRBV19,once,CASSIRRDGNVLTF
TRBV3-1/TRBV3-2,once,CASSQVRSAPQHF
TRBV2,few,CARGTSSRDEQYF
TRBV7-6,-,CASSHRTGGRETQYF
TRBV5-6,-,CASSLAVSGGQETQYF
TRBV6-5,-,CASMLTGISYEQYF
TRBV13,-,CASSVRAGGPMVEQFF
TRBV6-2/TRBV6-3,-,CASSYLLAGARVDTQYF